A single T cell receptor beta chain is shown here with its context. This table comes from immunoSEQ multiplex PCR, and its TCRdb copy is limited to in-frame clones, with some not included. The sample lists about 2.4 million clones; approximately 94% were seen once. The CDR3 contains 12 residues. Germline CDR1 and CDR2: SGHTA and FQGNSA. Trimming left V 7 bases short and J 8 bases short, with 13 bases between. The data derive from a study of shared clonotypes between healthy human individuals. On the study more broadly: Each donor's CD4 naive and CD4 memory cells filled three plates apiece, CD8 naive two, and CD8 memory one.

The chain joins TRBV7-2 to TRBJ2-3, with D unclear. The source material was naive CD4+ T cells from PBMCs. Subset specified: CD45RA+ positively selected. This sequence was found in a young man in good health. Some clones in this sample may be carry-over from other donors' samples. This chain's CDR3 is CASTTRSGTQYF. The CDR3 coding sequence is TGTGCCAGCACGACCCGTTCGGGTACGCAGTATTTT.